This T cell receptor (beta chain) derives from a study of blood T cell repertoires in COVID-19 (TCRdb year 2020). Context from the whole study: Samples covering the acute and convalescent phases of COVID-19 were provided by collaborators in the United States, Italy and Spain. The prospective study material was composed of cDNA or gDNA derived from T cells, B-cell-depleted T cells, or PBMCs. Deeply sampled blood TCRbeta repertoires from subjects exposed to, actively infected with, or recovered from COVID-19 were included in the dataset. A freely available public database, intended as a resource for researchers studying the immune response to SARS-CoV-2, is where the repertoires were released. Samples were obtained from the ongoing ImmuneRACE study (first 160 participants) and from roughly 1,300 subjects provided by 6 global collaborators. A de-identified subject ID, COVID-19 status, age in years and sex were almost always included in the sample metadata. HLA class I and class II types, where available, came from metadata supplied by the sample provider rather than from assay-based typing. Here is what the overall study found, with its caveats: The amount of clinical and demographic metadata varied by source and participant and was provided uncurated.

Enrolling through a virtual design, the prospective study's participants ranged in age from about 18 to 100 years and lived across roughly 24 United States geographic areas. In the prospective study, cohorts were assigned on the basis of participant-reported clinical history obtained from a screening survey and a study questionnaire. Exposed participants had been in contact with someone with a PCR-confirmed or clinician-diagnosed COVID-19 case within 2 weeks of study entry. Mobile phlebotomists in the prospective study collected whole blood, serum and a nasopharyngeal or oropharyngeal swab from every participant. Participants in the prospective study had the option to provide additional blood draws and questionnaires over a roughly 2-month period. Blood samples from the prospective study were shipped frozen or at room temperature prior to DNA extraction. TCRbeta CDR3 regions were amplified from genomic DNA using the immunoSEQ Assay, a bias-controlled multiplex PCR. In the authors' own workflow: Nucleated cell counts per sample were estimated from amplification of reference gene primers within the assay. To quantify the absolute abundance of each unique TCRbeta CDR3 rearrangement, sequence reads were collapsed and filtered. For each sample, productive Simpson clonality was calculated as the square root of Simpson's diversity index over productive rearrangements. In TCRdb, the immuneACCESS table is reduced to in-frame sequences with V and J assigned. These tables do not hold every clone; where another copy was compared, an unresolved V gene accounts for under half, and the others remain unexplained. V, J and clone size are taken as reported in that table, and D and trimming were inferred from the DNA itself. For this sample the table gives 150,000 or so clones, of which 65% to 85% were detected only once. Around 5.4% of the sample is in the top ten clones.

Comment on this clone: There is no known antigen for this receptor. No per-base quality is available; no much larger clone lies one base away.

CDR1 is given as MNHEY and CDR2 as SVGAGI, both from the germline V gene. The CDR3 starts with the cysteine, ends with the phenylalanine, and has 15 residues. CDR3 DNA is the only sequence kept; it has 45 bases, read in frame from the first base. V is shortened by 6 bases, J by 11 bases, and the region joining them spans 23 bases. In this chain, TRBV6-5 is recombined with TRBJ1-3, with a weak D call of TRBD1 (5 bases match). Sequenced: PBMCs or T cells enriched from blood (not recorded which). The clonotype originates from a woman aged 50 to 60 who had been exposed to COVID-19. The CDR3 loop reads CASSNSGAARSAIYF. The nucleotides are TGTGCCAGCAGCAACTCTGGGGCTGCACGTTCCGCCATATATTTT.